Listed below are T cell receptor beta chains from one sample, sequenced in a study of T-cell memory formation after mild COVID-19. TCRdb used MiXCR to reprocess the 5' RACE reads, holding one entry per CDR3 protein. This sample has a few hundred thousand distinct CDR3 sequences, with about a sixth found just once. Sequencing was carried out using PBMCs or a T cell subset sorted from them (not recorded which). These receptors originate from a man between 18 and 35 years old who had mild COVID-19 (a few samples of this study predate the infection). Cell type and time point are not known. Both conserved end residues are part of each CDR3. A D gene is named only where the DNA matches it firmly. A clone size is listed for some rows: how often the clone was seen (once, few, many), or a class if it is expanded.

CDR3nt: TGTGCCAGCAGTTTAGTAAGGGTCGGAAATGAAAAACTGTTTTTT
CDR3aa: CASSLVRVGNEKLFF
abundance: NA
d_gene: NA
v_gene: TRBV27
j_gene: TRBJ1-4

CDR3nt: TGTGCCAGCACCAGAGACAGGGGGGCCACTGAAGCTTTCTTT
CDR3aa: CASTRDRGATEAFF
abundance: NA
d_gene: TRBD1
v_gene: TRBV7-2
j_gene: TRBJ1-1

CDR3nt: TGTGCCATCAGCCCGACAGGGGTCTACGAGCAGTACTTC
CDR3aa: CAISPTGVYEQYF
abundance: few
d_gene: TRBD1
v_gene: TRBV10-3
j_gene: TRBJ2-7

CDR3nt: TGCGCCAGCAGCTTGGAGAGGGTCACAGATACGCAGTATTTT
CDR3aa: CASSLERVTDTQYF
abundance: few
d_gene: NA
v_gene: TRBV5-1
j_gene: TRBJ2-3

CDR3nt: TGTGCCAGCAGCGCAACATATGGCTACACCTTC
CDR3aa: CASSATYGYTF
abundance: NA
d_gene: NA
v_gene: TRBV7-2
j_gene: TRBJ1-2

CDR3nt: TGTGCCAGCAGCTCCTACAATCAGCCCCAGCATTTT
CDR3aa: CASSSYNQPQHF
abundance: once
d_gene: NA
v_gene: TRBV7-2
j_gene: TRBJ1-5

CDR3nt: TGTGCCAGCAGGGGCCAGATGTATAATTCACCCCTCCACTTT
CDR3aa: CASRGQMYNSPLHF
abundance: NA
d_gene: NA
v_gene: TRBV7-2
j_gene: TRBJ1-6

CDR3nt: TGTGCCAGCAGCCCCTCACCTAGCTACGAGCAGTACTTC
CDR3aa: CASSPSPSYEQYF
abundance: many
d_gene: NA
v_gene: TRBV7-6
j_gene: TRBJ2-7

CDR3nt: TGCGCCAGCAGCTGGGGGACAGCCACTAGCACAGATACGCAGTATTTT
CDR3aa: CASSWGTATSTDTQYF
abundance: few
d_gene: TRBD1
v_gene: TRBV5-1
j_gene: TRBJ2-3

CDR3nt: TGTGCCAGCAGCTACGACGGGGGGGGCCGCCCCCAGTACTTC
CDR3aa: CASSYDGGGRPQYF
abundance: NA
d_gene: TRBD2
v_gene: TRBV7-2
j_gene: TRBJ2-5

CDR3nt: TGTGCCAGCTCACCCCGTAGGGACACCGGGGAGCTGTTTTTT
CDR3aa: CASSPRRDTGELFF
abundance: NA
d_gene: NA
v_gene: TRBV18
j_gene: TRBJ2-2

CDR3nt: TGTGCCAGCAGCTTTTTGGGGGCCGGAAATGAAAAACTGTTTTTT
CDR3aa: CASSFLGAGNEKLFF
abundance: NA
d_gene: NA
v_gene: TRBV7-9
j_gene: TRBJ1-4

CDR3nt: TGTGCCAGCAGATCGGAGACCCAGTACTTC
CDR3aa: CASRSETQYF
abundance: few
d_gene: NA
v_gene: TRBV6-2/TRBV6-3
j_gene: TRBJ2-5

CDR3nt: TGCGCCAGCAGCTTATTAACCGCGAGCTCCTACAATGAGCAGTTCTTC
CDR3aa: CASSLLTASSYNEQFF
abundance: NA
d_gene: NA
v_gene: TRBV5-1
j_gene: TRBJ2-1

CDR3nt: TGTGCCAGCAGCACGGGACAGGGAGCCTATGGCTACACCTTC
CDR3aa: CASSTGQGAYGYTF
abundance: few
d_gene: TRBD1
v_gene: TRBV9
j_gene: TRBJ1-2

CDR3nt: TGTGCCAGCAGCGTAGAGAGGGCGACTGAAGCTTTCTTT
CDR3aa: CASSVERATEAFF
abundance: NA
d_gene: NA
v_gene: TRBV9
j_gene: TRBJ1-1

CDR3nt: TGTGCCACCAGTGACCCGACAGCCTCTAGCACAGATACGCAGTATTTT
CDR3aa: CATSDPTASSTDTQYF
abundance: NA
d_gene: NA
v_gene: TRBV24-1
j_gene: TRBJ2-3

CDR3nt: TGTGCCATCAGTGAGTCTGTTCAGGGCAGTCAGCCCCAGCATTTT
CDR3aa: CAISESVQGSQPQHF
abundance: NA
d_gene: NA
v_gene: TRBV10-3
j_gene: TRBJ1-5

CDR3nt: TGCAGTGCTAGGACGGCTGGAAACACCATATATTTT
CDR3aa: CSARTAGNTIYF
abundance: NA
d_gene: NA
v_gene: TRBV20-1
j_gene: TRBJ1-3

CDR3nt: TGTGCCATCGGGGGGGCCACAGATACGCAGTATTTT
CDR3aa: CAIGGATDTQYF
abundance: few
d_gene: NA
v_gene: TRBV10-3
j_gene: TRBJ2-3

CDR3nt: TGCAGCGTAGTCCGGGACAGGGCCGAGCAGTACTTC
CDR3aa: CSVVRDRAEQYF
abundance: many
d_gene: TRBD1
v_gene: TRBV29-1
j_gene: TRBJ2-7

CDR3nt: TGCGCCAGCAGCCAAGAATCAGGGGGCATTCAGCCCCAGCATTTT
CDR3aa: CASSQESGGIQPQHF
abundance: few
d_gene: TRBD1
v_gene: TRBV4-1
j_gene: TRBJ1-5

CDR3nt: TGTGCCAGCAGCTTATCTCCCCAAGCAACTTCCACAGATACGCAGTATTTT
CDR3aa: CASSLSPQATSTDTQYF
abundance: NA
d_gene: NA
v_gene: TRBV7-9
j_gene: TRBJ2-3

CDR3nt: TGCAGTGCTAGGGCCACCGAAGGGACAGCTTTCTTT
CDR3aa: CSARATEGTAFF
abundance: many
d_gene: NA
v_gene: TRBV20-1
j_gene: TRBJ1-1

CDR3nt: TGTGCCAGCAGCCTCCGGTCTGGGAGCGGGGGATACACCGGGGAGCTGTTTTTT
CDR3aa: CASSLRSGSGGYTGELFF
abundance: NA
d_gene: TRBD2
v_gene: TRBV5-4
j_gene: TRBJ2-2

CDR3nt: TGTGCCAGCAGGGCCCTTGGTAGACAGGGGTCCAATCAGCCCCAGCATTTT
CDR3aa: CASRALGRQGSNQPQHF
abundance: few
d_gene: TRBD1
v_gene: TRBV6-5
j_gene: TRBJ1-5

CDR3nt: TGTGCCAGCAGCCCGACTAGCGGGGGGGTTAATGAGCAGTTCTTC
CDR3aa: CASSPTSGGVNEQFF
abundance: few
d_gene: TRBD2
v_gene: TRBV11-2
j_gene: TRBJ2-1

CDR3nt: TGTGCCAGCAGCTTACAGACTAGCGGGGGGCCCACAGATACGCAGTATTTT
CDR3aa: CASSLQTSGGPTDTQYF
abundance: NA
d_gene: TRBD2
v_gene: TRBV7-6
j_gene: TRBJ2-3

CDR3nt: TGCGCCAGCAGCTGGTCTAGCGGGGGGGCGACTGAGCAGTTCTTC
CDR3aa: CASSWSSGGATEQFF
abundance: NA
d_gene: TRBD2
v_gene: TRBV5-1
j_gene: TRBJ2-1

CDR3nt: TGTGCCAGCCGGAAACAGAGCTCTGGAAACACCATATATTTT
CDR3aa: CASRKQSSGNTIYF
abundance: NA
d_gene: NA
v_gene: TRBV2
j_gene: TRBJ1-3

CDR3nt: TGCGCCAGCAGTGAGGGGGTCGCGAACACCGGGGAGCTGTTTTTT
CDR3aa: CASSEGVANTGELFF
abundance: NA
d_gene: NA
v_gene: TRBV10-2
j_gene: TRBJ2-2

CDR3nt: TGTGCCAGTAGTACCCTGGGACAGGGGAATTCCTTC
CDR3aa: CASSTLGQGNSF
abundance: NA
d_gene: TRBD1
v_gene: TRBV19
j_gene: TRBJ2-1

CDR3nt: TGTGCCAGCAGCCAAGACTCCGCTAGCGGGGGGCCCACAGATACGCAGTATTTT
CDR3aa: CASSQDSASGGPTDTQYF
abundance: NA
d_gene: TRBD2
v_gene: TRBV14
j_gene: TRBJ2-3

CDR3nt: TGTGCCAGCAGCTCGGGACAGGGGAAAATCTCACCCCTCCACTTT
CDR3aa: CASSSGQGKISPLHF
abundance: many
d_gene: TRBD1
v_gene: TRBV7-6
j_gene: TRBJ1-6

CDR3nt: TGCGCCAGCAGCCAGGACTCGACAGGGAGTGGCAATCAGCCCCAGCATTTT
CDR3aa: CASSQDSTGSGNQPQHF
abundance: NA
d_gene: TRBD1
v_gene: TRBV4-1
j_gene: TRBJ1-5

CDR3nt: TGTGCCAGCAGCTTTAGTCTAGCGGGGGGCTACAATGAGCAGTTCTTC
CDR3aa: CASSFSLAGGYNEQFF
abundance: NA
d_gene: TRBD2
v_gene: TRBV11-2
j_gene: TRBJ2-1

CDR3nt: TGCAGCGTTTGGGAGAGGGCCACAGATACGCAGTATTTT
CDR3aa: CSVWERATDTQYF
abundance: many
d_gene: NA
v_gene: TRBV29-1
j_gene: TRBJ2-3

CDR3nt: TGCAGCGCCCGACAGTACACAGATACGCAGTATTTT
CDR3aa: CSARQYTDTQYF
abundance: NA
d_gene: NA
v_gene: TRBV29-1
j_gene: TRBJ2-3

CDR3nt: TGTGCCAGCTCCTCCCTCGGCAGGGCCTTGAACACCGGGGAGCTGTTTTTT
CDR3aa: CASSSLGRALNTGELFF
abundance: few
d_gene: NA
v_gene: TRBV5-6
j_gene: TRBJ2-2

CDR3nt: TGTGCCAGCAGGTTCCGGGCCGTACAACAAGAGACCCAGTACTTC
CDR3aa: CASRFRAVQQETQYF
abundance: many
d_gene: NA
v_gene: TRBV7-8
j_gene: TRBJ2-5

CDR3nt: TGTGCCAGCAGCCCCCGCTCGACAGGGACCTTTTCTGGAAACACCATATATTTT
CDR3aa: CASSPRSTGTFSGNTIYF
abundance: NA
d_gene: TRBD1
v_gene: TRBV7-6
j_gene: TRBJ1-3

CDR3nt: TGTGCCAGCACTTCGCCGGGACAGCTTTATGGCTACACCTTC
CDR3aa: CASTSPGQLYGYTF
abundance: few
d_gene: TRBD1
v_gene: TRBV28
j_gene: TRBJ1-2

CDR3nt: TGTGCCACCAGCACTAGGGGGGGGGTCTACGAGCAGTACTTC
CDR3aa: CATSTRGGVYEQYF
abundance: NA
d_gene: NA
v_gene: TRBV15
j_gene: TRBJ2-7

CDR3nt: TGCAGTGCTAGAGATCAGCGCGCTAGCACAGATACGCAGTATTTT
CDR3aa: CSARDQRASTDTQYF
abundance: NA
d_gene: NA
v_gene: TRBV20-1
j_gene: TRBJ2-3

CDR3nt: TGTGCCAGCAGCCAAGAGGTGACCTCCGGGGAGCTGTTTTTT
CDR3aa: CASSQEVTSGELFF
abundance: NA
d_gene: NA
v_gene: TRBV3-1
j_gene: TRBJ2-2

CDR3nt: TGTGCCAGCAGCTTCGCCCCCAGCACTGAAGCTTTCTTT
CDR3aa: CASSFAPSTEAFF
abundance: few
d_gene: NA
v_gene: TRBV7-2
j_gene: TRBJ1-1

CDR3nt: TGTGCCATCAGTGAGACACAAGAGACCCAGTACTTC
CDR3aa: CAISETQETQYF
abundance: few
d_gene: NA
v_gene: TRBV10-3
j_gene: TRBJ2-5

CDR3nt: TGTGCCAGCAGGTTGGGGACAGGGGTCGGCGGCTACACCTTC
CDR3aa: CASRLGTGVGGYTF
abundance: few
d_gene: TRBD1
v_gene: TRBV28
j_gene: TRBJ1-2

CDR3nt: TGTGCCAGCAGCCCTCGGTTAGAGGGTGAGCAGTTCTTC
CDR3aa: CASSPRLEGEQFF
abundance: many
d_gene: NA
v_gene: TRBV7-2
j_gene: TRBJ2-1

CDR3nt: TGTGCCAGCAGCCCCGGGGGGTTAGCGCCAAGGGCCCAGTACTTC
CDR3aa: CASSPGGLAPRAQYF
abundance: few
d_gene: TRBD2
v_gene: TRBV7-3
j_gene: TRBJ2-5

CDR3nt: TGTGCCAGCAGCCGATGGACGGGGAGTTCCGAGCAGTACTTC
CDR3aa: CASSRWTGSSEQYF
abundance: few
d_gene: NA
v_gene: TRBV7-2
j_gene: TRBJ2-7

CDR3nt: TGTGCCAGCAGCCCGACCCTGGGGTATGAAGCTTTCTTT
CDR3aa: CASSPTLGYEAFF
abundance: NA
d_gene: NA
v_gene: TRBV6-5
j_gene: TRBJ1-1

CDR3nt: TGTGCCAGCAGCTTGGCTCTCGGGAACTATGGCTACACCTTC
CDR3aa: CASSLALGNYGYTF
abundance: NA
d_gene: NA
v_gene: TRBV5-5
j_gene: TRBJ1-2